This T cell receptor beta chain was recorded in a study of early T cells in non-severe SARS-CoV-2 infection. Study-wide background: Investigators sequenced bulk RNA drawn from unsorted whole blood, and chains remained unpaired.

This clonotype has just a few counts. This CDR3 spans 13 amino acids. Germline CDR1 LGHDT, CDR2 YNNKEL (reference sequence). V dropped 8 bases and J dropped 7; count of bases not matched to a gene: 5. TCRdb ran MiXCR on the 5' RACE reads and lists one entry per CDR3 protein. The sample lists tens of thousands of distinct CDR3 sequences; 15% were seen once. The TCR sequence derives from an adult who was a healthcare worker with PCR-confirmed SARS-CoV-2 infection or an uninfected control (not recorded which). Material for sequencing was whole blood. The chain employs TRBV3-1 and TRBJ1-6; 7 bases match TRBD1. The CDR3 loop is CASRQGGNSPLHF. DNA for the CDR3: TGTGCCAGCCGACAGGGAGGGAATTCACCCCTCCACTTT.